This section outlines one T cell receptor (beta chain) sequence together with its context. These data are taken from a study of cytomegalovirus exposure and HLA in healthy donors. Assay used: immunoSEQ multiplex PCR; TCRdb lists only in-frame clones, some missing. The data hold 70,000 to 80,000 clones, with 94% observed a single time. This CDR3 has 16 amino acids. J was trimmed by 4 bases and V by 5 bases; bases with no gene match: 9. Germline CDR1 is LNHDA and CDR2 is SQIVND (reference sequence). Sequences were obtained from PBMCs. The V and J genes are TRBV19 and TRBJ1-2; 11 nucleotides align to TRBD1. The clonotype was recovered from a woman in her late teens or twenties in good health and CMV-seronegative. The DNA of the CDR3 is TGTGCCAGTAGTGGAAAAGGACAGGGGGCAGCCTATGGCTACACCTTC. Translation gives CASSGKGQGAAYGYTF.